The 22 T cell receptor beta chains below come from one sample, sequenced in a study of radiotherapy plus CTLA-4 blockade in lung cancer (dated by TCRdb to 2016 to 2019). Preparation of the library involved the immunoSEQ multiplex PCR assay. TCRdb carries this immuneACCESS record with in-frame sequences only. Its versions omit some clonotypes, under half of them owing to an unresolved V gene in the studies checked, with the rest unexplained. Counted in this sample were some 38,000 clones; 70% to 80% of them appeared once. The ten top clones hold less than 9% of the sample. This material consisted of peripheral blood, taken from a patient treated with radiotherapy plus ipilimumab. Every receptor here comes from a human donor with non-small cell lung cancer who had stable disease on radiotherapy plus ipilimumab.

The V and J genes are TRBV5-4 and TRBJ2-2; D is undetermined. Germline values: CDR1 SGHNT, CDR2 YYREEE (reference sequence). This CDR3 is built from 14 residues. V was cut by 0 bases and J by 0 bases, with 3 bases left in between. The CDR3 DNA follows: TGTGCCAGCAGCTTGGACCCGAACACCGGGGAGCTGTTTTTT. Amino acid sequence: CASSLDPNTGELFF.

V and J are TRBV2 and TRBJ2-2, with unresolved D. The CDR3 consists of 13 residues. Deletions cut 4 bases from V and 5 bases from J, with 8 bases between. Germline CDR1 and CDR2: SNHLY and FYNNEI. The CDR3 region is CASSVERTGELFF. The CDR3 DNA sequence: TGTGCCAGCAGTGTTGAGAGGACCGGGGAGCTGTTTTTT.

The table lists this clone with a count of one. The chain combines TRBV6-6 with TRBJ1-1, with 10 bases aligning to TRBD1. This CDR3 has 14 residues. With V trimmed by 5 bases and J by 5 bases, 5 bases remained unmatched. Germline lookup yields CDR1 MNHNY and CDR2 SVGAGI (reference sequence). The CDR3 reads CASSDRDRGTEAFF. The CDR3 nucleotides read TGTGCCAGCAGTGACCGGGACAGGGGAACTGAAGCTTTCTTT.

The chain uses TRBV4-1 and TRBJ2-7; D is unclear. The CDR3 runs to 16 residues. In germline, CDR1 is MGHRA, CDR2 YSYEKL. The V end was cut by 4 bases, the J end by 3 bases, with 19 bases between. CDR3 amino acids: CASSPQRPSTVYEQYV. The CDR3 DNA follows: TGCGCCAGCAGCCCCCAAAGACCCTCGACTGTCTACGAGCAGTACGTC.

The chain combines TRBV7-9 with TRBJ2-1, with 9 bases matching TRBD1. There are 13 residues in the CDR3. The ends lost 7 bases at V and 5 bases at J; junction bases unmatched: 3. Germline CDR1 is SEHNR and CDR2 is FQNEAQ (reference sequence). The CDR3 sequence is CASTQGADNEQFF. In nucleotides, the CDR3 is TGTGCCAGCACACAGGGGGCCGACAATGAGCAGTTCTTC.

This chain connects TRBV27 to TRBJ2-5; 8 bases map to TRBD1. V dropped 3 bases and J dropped 4; count of bases not matched to a gene: 4. Germline CDR1 MNHEY, CDR2 SMNVEV (reference sequence). This CDR3 has 14 amino acids. CDR3 sequence (DNA): TGTGCCAGCAGTTTCGAAGGACAGGGAGAGACCCAGTACTTC. It specifies CASSFEGQGETQYF.

This rearrangement joins TRBV30 to TRBJ1-2; 7 bases fit TRBD1. The CDR3 runs 13 residues. Trimming at V came to 2 bases and at J to 4 bases, leaving 4 bases not matched to a gene. Per the germline V gene, CDR1 is GTSNPN and CDR2 is SVGIG (reference sequence). CDR3 protein: CAWSRPGGYGYTF. CDR3 in DNA: TGTGCCTGGAGTCGCCCAGGGGGCTATGGCTACACCTTC.

This chain joins TRBV7-3 and TRBJ1-2, with a tentative D call TRBD1 (5 bases). The CDR3 has 13 residues. Germline values: CDR1 SGHTA, CDR2 FQGTGA. Trimming cost V 4 bases and J 5 bases, with 11 bases left between them. The CDR3 here is CASSSAQDYGYTF. In DNA form, the CDR3 reads TGTGCCAGCAGCTCGGCACAGGATTATGGCTACACCTTC.

The rearrangement links TRBV7-2 to TRBJ2-5; D is unresolved. This CDR3 is 11 amino acids long. V was trimmed by 3 bases and J by 3 bases, leaving 2 bases between them. Germline-derived CDR1 and CDR2 are SGHTA and FQGNSA. The CDR3 is CASSFKETQYF. The CDR3 DNA reads TGTGCCAGCAGCTTCAAAGAGACCCAGTACTTC.

The chain carries TRBV19 and TRBJ1-5; D call uncertain. With 2 bases removed from V and 6 bases from J, the gap between germline ends came to 8 bases. This CDR3 is 13 amino acids long. CDR1 and CDR2 (germline): LNHDA, SQIVND (reference sequence). Here the CDR3 reads CASSISVIQPQHF. The CDR3 DNA reads TGTGCCAGTAGTATATCGGTAATTCAGCCCCAGCATTTT.

This clone was detected a few times. The rearrangement joins TRBV6-5 to TRBJ2-2, with no clear D. CDR1 and CDR2 from the germline V gene are MNHEY and SVGAGI. V was clipped by 3 bases and J by 9 bases, with 20 bases between them. The CDR3 sequence is 16 residues long. CDR3 region: CASSYLDLMGTRELFF. The DNA of the CDR3 is TGTGCCAGCAGTTATTTGGACCTCATGGGAACGCGGGAGCTGTTTTTT.

The CDR3, as DNA: TGTGCCAGCAGTACCCCGGGACAGGGTTTTGGCAATGAGCAGTTCTTC. Translation gives CASSTPGQGFGNEQFF. The chain carries TRBV28 and TRBJ2-1; 9 bases map to TRBD1. The length of the CDR3 is 16 residues. The V gene's germline CDR1 is MDHEN and CDR2 SYDVKM. V shed 5 bases, J shed 6 bases, and the junction held 11 bases outside the gene matches.

The chain uses TRBV7-2 and TRBJ1-1, with TRBD1 matching over 10 bases. J lost 6 bases, V lost 2 bases, and 6 bases had no gene match. The CDR3 is 15 residues long. The germline V gene has CDR1 SGHTA and CDR2 FQGNSA. The CDR3 sequence is CASSLYTGTGAEAFF. The DNA of the CDR3 is TGTGCCAGCAGCTTATACACCGGGACAGGGGCTGAAGCTTTCTTT.

This chain joins TRBV5-4 and TRBJ2-2, with D maybe TRBD1 (6 bases). The CDR3 spans 15 residues. V lost 6 bases and J 5 bases, leaving 17 bases between the germline ends. Germline V lookup: CDR1 SGHNT, CDR2 YYREEE (reference sequence). The CDR3 DNA reads TGTGCCAGCACCCAAATGGGGGCCTCAACCGGGGAGCTGTTTTTT. Its protein is CASTQMGASTGELFF.

V is TRBV10-3 and J is TRBJ2-3; D possibly corresponds to TRBD2 (5 bases). This CDR3 is built from 15 residues. The V end lost 6 bases, the J end lost 4 bases, and 17 bases lay between the germline ends. The germline V gene has CDR1 ENHRY and CDR2 SYGVKD. The CDR3 coding sequence is TGTGCCATCAGCCCCCCGGGAAATCAGGCAGATACGCAGTATTTT. Amino acids: CAISPPGNQADTQYF.

This chain links TRBV5-4 with TRBJ1-1; D may be TRBD1 (5 bases). CDR1 and CDR2 from the germline V gene are SGHNT and YYREEE (reference sequence). The CDR3 totals 14 residues. Trimming removed 6 bases at V and 0 bases at J, with 12 bases between. The CDR3 DNA is TGTGCCAGCACCCCCCGGGGGATGAACACTGAAGCTTTCTTT. It is translated as CASTPRGMNTEAFF.

The CDR3 loop is CASSPLRGEETQYF. CDR3 nucleotide sequence: TGCGCCAGCAGCCCCCTTAGAGGGGAGGAGACCCAGTACTTC. This chain joins TRBV10-2 and TRBJ2-5; possibly TRBD1 or TRBD2 for D (5 bases each). Germline V gene data show CDR1 as WSHSY and CDR2 as SAAADI. The CDR3 is 14 residues long. Trimming stripped 6 bases from V and 5 bases from J, with 16 bases between.

This rearrangement joins TRBV7-6 to TRBJ2-1; no clear D gene. Trimming took 6 bases from V and 5 from J, leaving 14 bases between them. CDR1 SGHVS and CDR2 FNYEAQ come from the germline V gene. This CDR3 is 14 amino acids long. The CDR3 DNA sequence: TGTGCCAGCAGTTATCTGGACGGTGACAATGAGCAGTTCTTC. Translating it yields CASSYLDGDNEQFF.

This sequence joins TRBV30 and TRBJ1-2; 10 nucleotides align to TRBD1. V trimming: 2 bases; J trimming: 4 bases; junction bases outside the gene matches: 7. CDR1 and CDR2 from the germline V gene are GTSNPN and SVGIG (reference sequence). The length of the CDR3 is 15 residues. The CDR3 loop reads CAWSPGGTGVYGYTF. CDR3 DNA: TGTGCCTGGAGTCCCGGGGGGACAGGGGTCTATGGCTACACCTTC.

In this sample, this clone turned up once. CDR3 in amino acids: CASSLVGTGFPRSYEQYF. The CDR3 DNA reads as TGTGCCAGCAGCTTAGTGGGTACAGGCTTCCCCCGCTCCTACGAGCAGTACTTC. The chain combines TRBV7-6 with TRBJ2-7; a weak D match, TRBD1 (5 bases). Trimming removed 1 base at V and 0 bases at J, with 19 bases between. Per germline, CDR1 SGHVS and CDR2 FNYEAQ. The CDR3 length is 18 residues.

The rearrangement uses TRBV5-1 and TRBJ2-3; D gene ambiguous. V lost 0 bases, J lost 6 bases, and 20 bases lay in between. Germline V gene lookup returns CDR1 SGHRS and CDR2 YFSETQ. The CDR3 length is 17 residues. CDR3 residues: CASSLGLPTRYTDTQYF. The CDR3 DNA reads TGCGCCAGCAGCTTGGGCCTCCCCACCCGATACACCGATACGCAGTATTTT.

The rearrangement joins TRBV6-6 to TRBJ1-1; D is undetermined. The CDR3 totals 14 residues. Per germline, CDR1 MNHNY and CDR2 SVGAGI (reference sequence). Trimming left V 3 bases short and J 4 bases short, with 12 bases between. CDR3 sequence (DNA): TGTGCCAGCAGTTATAGCGGGGTAGGCACTGAAGCTTTCTTT. Its translation: CASSYSGVGTEAFF.